The 25 T cell receptor beta chains below come from one sample, sequenced in a study of T cells in localized non-small cell lung cancer. The method was immunoSEQ multiplex PCR; TCRdb's version includes in-frame clones alone and lacks a portion of them. The sample comprises roughly 27,000 clones, roughly 88% of which are singletons, and 0.85% to 1.4% rests with the top ten. This specimen was peripheral blood, taken before any cancer treatment. All receptors derive from a woman between 35 and 75 years old with stage I lung adenocarcinoma.

V usage is TRBV5-6 and J usage is TRBJ2-4; TRBD1 matches at 9 bases. The length of the CDR3 is 15 residues. V shed 2 bases, J shed 6 bases, and the junction held 6 bases outside the gene matches. Germline lookup yields CDR1 SGHDT and CDR2 YYEEEE. The CDR3 bases are TGTGCCAGCAGCTTACAGGGGGCGAGAGGAAACATTCAGTACTTC. Amino acids: CASSLQGARGNIQYF.

This clone was observed once. This chain uses TRBV9 with TRBJ2-1, with 8 bases fitting TRBD2. With 0 bases clipped from V and 5 bases from J, the junction kept 4 bases outside the gene matches. The CDR3 runs to 15 residues. In germline, CDR1 is SGDLS, CDR2 YYNGEE. CDR3: CASSVGGSGNNEQFF. The CDR3 DNA reads as TGTGCCAGCAGCGTAGGGGGTAGCGGGAACAATGAGCAGTTCTTC.

The chain carries TRBV7-8 and TRBJ2-7, with TRBD1 as a possible D gene (6 bases). Looked up from germline, CDR1 is SGHVS and CDR2 is FQNEAQ. The V gene lost 4 bases and the J gene lost 1 base, with 11 bases spanning the gap. The CDR3 is 14 residues long. The CDR3 sequence: CASSYWTASYEQYF. The CDR3 bases are TGTGCCAGCAGCTATTGGACAGCTTCCTACGAGCAGTACTTC.

V and J are TRBV4-1 and TRBJ1-2; 8 bases fit TRBD1. The CDR3 is 15 amino acids. Unmatched junction bases numbered 11, after V lost 3 bases and J lost 8 bases. Germline loops: CDR1 MGHRA, CDR2 YSYEKL. Here the CDR3 reads CASSQTRTGLGGYTF. CDR3 DNA sequence: TGCGCCAGCAGCCAGACTCGGACAGGGCTGGGAGGCTACACCTTC.

The gene calls are TRBV7-9 and TRBJ2-3, with D unclear. Germline CDR1 is SEHNR and CDR2 is FQNEAQ (reference sequence). This CDR3 contains 14 residues. Trimming stripped 5 bases from V and 3 bases from J, with 12 bases between. CDR3 nucleotide sequence: TGTGCCAGCAGCCACCCCCCCCAAACAGATACGCAGTATTTT. It translates to CASSHPPQTDTQYF.

The chain employs TRBV6-1 and TRBJ2-3; tentatively, D is TRBD1 (6 bases). V lost 2 bases and J lost 5, with 23 bases in between. CDR3 length: 18 residues. In germline, CDR1 is MNHNS, CDR2 SASEGT. DNA of the CDR3: TGTGCCAGCAGTGAAAGCCCAATAGTAGCAGGGGCACAAGATACGCAGTATTTT. This encodes CASSESPIVAGAQDTQYF.

V gene TRBV30 combines with J gene TRBJ1-1; D remains unclear. Deletions cut 4 bases from V and 0 bases from J, with 18 bases between. CDR1 GTSNPN and CDR2 SVGIG come from the germline V gene (reference sequence). The CDR3 covers 16 residues. The CDR3 loop is CAWNSRTEILNTEAFF. The DNA of the CDR3 is TGTGCCTGGAACTCTCGGACGGAGATTCTGAACACTGAAGCTTTCTTT. Full variable domain (rest looked up from reference TRBV30 and TRBJ1-1): SQTIHQWPATLVQPVGSPLSLECTVEGTSNPNLYWYRQAAGRGLQLLFYSVGIGQISSEVPQNLSASRPQDRQFILSSKKLLLSDSGFYLCAWNSRTEILNTEAFFGQGTRLTVV.

This chain uses TRBV5-6 with TRBJ2-2; D might be TRBD1 (5 bases). The CDR3 extends over 17 amino acids. The V end lost 4 bases, the J end lost 0 bases, and 16 bases lay between the germline ends. Per germline, CDR1 SGHDT and CDR2 YYEEEE. In nucleotides, the CDR3 is TGTGCCAGCAGCGCCATTACAGGCCTTCCGAACACCGGGGAGCTGTTTTTT. It yields the protein CASSAITGLPNTGELFF.

This chain uses TRBV15 with TRBJ1-4, with 8 positions matching TRBD1. The CDR3 has 14 amino acids. Germline values: CDR1 LNHNV, CDR2 YYDKDF (reference sequence). V shed 3 bases and J 7 bases; nucleotides not matched to a gene: 4. The CDR3 protein is CATSRQGASEKLFF. CDR3 nucleotides: TGTGCCACCAGCAGGCAGGGGGCCAGTGAAAAACTGTTTTTT. Full variable domain (remainder filled in from reference TRBV15 and TRBJ1-4): DAMVIQNPRYQVTQFGKPVTLSCSQTLNHNVMYWYQQKSSQAPKLLFHYYDKDFNNEADTPDNFQSRRPNTSFCFLDIRSPGLGDTAMYLCATSRQGASEKLFFGSGTQLSVL.

The chain couples TRBV28 to TRBJ2-5; D is undetermined. Germline CDR1 and CDR2: MDHEN and SYDVKM. V lost 3 bases, J lost 4 bases, and 3 bases lay in between. The CDR3 runs to 11 residues. As DNA, the CDR3 is TGTGCCAGCAGTTTCTTAGAGACCCAGTACTTC. Translated: CASSFLETQYF.

The chain combines TRBV2 with TRBJ1-1; 8 nucleotides line up with TRBD1. From germline, CDR1 is SNHLY and CDR2 FYNNEI. Unmatched junction bases numbered 5, after V lost 5 bases and J lost 0 bases. The CDR3 is 15 residues long. The CDR3 spells CASSPDRGMNTEAFF. CDR3 DNA sequence: TGTGCCAGCAGTCCAGACAGGGGCATGAACACTGAAGCTTTCTTT.

This chain uses TRBV5-5 with TRBJ2-7; 12 bases match TRBD2. From germline, CDR1 is SGHKS and CDR2 YYEKEE (reference sequence). Germline trimming cut 1 base from V and 8 bases from J; bases unmatched to any gene: 4. The CDR3 runs 14 residues. The CDR3 DNA reads TGTGCCAGCAGCTTGTGGGGACTAGCGGGTCAGCAGTACTTC. As protein: CASSLWGLAGQQYF.

Details on this clone: The sample holds other DNA sequences that translate to the same CDR3. This chain joins TRBV5-5 and TRBJ1-2, with D possibly matching TRBD1 (5 bases). Trimming pared 1 base from V and 12 bases from J, leaving 16 bases between. The germline gives CDR1 SGHKS, CDR2 YYEKEE (reference sequence). The CDR3 loop spans 13 amino acids. CDR3 amino acids: CASSLLGPGEDTF. Written as DNA, the CDR3 is TGTGCCAGCAGCTTGTTGGGGCCGGGTGAGGACACCTTC.

J is TRBJ1-6 and V is TRBV5-1, with 10 nucleotides matching TRBD1. Trimming removed 0 bases from V and 8 bases from J; junction bases left unmatched: 5. CDR3 length: 16 amino acids. Germline CDR1 is SGHRS and CDR2 is YFSETQ. For the CDR3, the DNA is TGCGCCAGCAGCTTGGGCCCGGGACAGGGGTATTCACCCCTCCACTTT. Protein sequence: CASSLGPGQGYSPLHF.

The V and J genes are TRBV5-1 and TRBJ1-3, with TRBD1 matching 8 bases. With 1 base clipped from V and 2 bases from J, the junction kept 2 bases outside the gene matches. The CDR3 covers 15 residues. CDR1 SGHRS and CDR2 YFSETQ come from the germline V gene. CDR3 DNA: TGCGCCAGCAGCTTGTCAGGGGGCACTGGAAACACCATATATTTT. The encoded protein is CASSLSGGTGNTIYF.

The J gene is TRBJ2-2, the V gene TRBV6-5; no clear D gene. Trimming left V 2 bases short and J 6 bases short, with 4 bases between. The CDR3 length is 12 residues. Germline V gene lookup returns CDR1 MNHEY and CDR2 SVGAGI. The CDR3 bases are TGTGCCAGCAGTTACGCCCCCGGGGAGCTGTTTTTT. It translates to CASSYAPGELFF.

V gene TRBV7-9 combines with J gene TRBJ2-1; D gene unclear. Trimming shortened V by 5 bases and J by 4 bases, and 18 bases separated the two germline ends. This CDR3 is built from 16 residues. Germline assignment: CDR1 SEHNR and CDR2 FQNEAQ (reference sequence). CDR3 in DNA: TGTGCCAGCAGCCCCCGTTCCGGTAGTCGGTACAATGAGCAGTTCTTC. Its translation: CASSPRSGSRYNEQFF.

The V gene is TRBV5-1, the J gene TRBJ2-7, with 10 bases lining up with TRBD2. Germline loops: CDR1 SGHRS, CDR2 YFSETQ. The CDR3 loop spans 15 amino acids. The V gene end was trimmed by 2 bases and the J gene end by 1 base; junction bases not matched to a gene: 3. The CDR3 DNA reads as TGCGCCAGCAGCTTCCTACTAGCGGGGTCCTACGAGCAGTACTTC. Encoded protein: CASSFLLAGSYEQYF. Filled out from reference TRBV5-1 and TRBJ2-7, the complete variable domain reads KAGVTQTPRYLIKTRGQQVTLSCSPISGHRSVSWYQQTPGQGLQFLFEYFSETQRNKGNFPGRFSGRQFSNSRSEMNVSTLELGDSALYLCASSFLLAGSYEQYFGPGTRLTVT.

The J gene is TRBJ1-2, the V gene TRBV21-1. TRBV21-1 represents a pseudogene. The CDR3 has 16 residues. CDR3 sequence reads: CASSPGAGGSVYGYTF. As DNA, the CDR3 is TGTGCCAGCAGCCCTGGAGCGGGAGGTAGCGTCTATGGCTACACCTTC.

The V and J genes are TRBV5-1 and TRBJ2-1, with 9 bases matching TRBD2. Germline V CDR1 and CDR2: SGHRS, YFSETQ. Unmatched junction bases numbered 2, after V lost 2 bases and J lost 2 bases. CDR3 size: 15 residues. The CDR3 loop is CASSLSGGTYNEQFF. For the CDR3, the DNA is TGCGCCAGCAGCTTAAGCGGGGGGACCTACAATGAGCAGTTCTTC.

The chain has TRBV19 and TRBJ1-4, with 10 bases fitting TRBD1. Losses at the gene ends were 6 bases for V and 8 bases for J; bases not matched to a gene: 9. In germline, CDR1 is LNHDA, CDR2 SQIVND (reference sequence). The CDR3 spans 15 residues. This CDR3 reads CASSYGQGGREKLFF. The CDR3 DNA reads TGTGCCAGTAGCTACGGACAGGGGGGTCGCGAAAAACTGTTTTTT.

The chain combines TRBV2 with TRBJ2-2, with a possible D match to TRBD1 (5 bases). This CDR3 region has 15 residues. The V gene lost 5 bases and the J gene lost 1 base, with 11 bases spanning the gap. From germline, CDR1 is SNHLY and CDR2 FYNNEI. This chain's CDR3 is CASSLNQGNTGELFF. The CDR3 DNA reads as TGTGCCAGCAGTCTAAACCAGGGGAACACCGGGGAGCTGTTTTTT. Full variable domain (outside the CDR3, taken from reference TRBV2 and TRBJ2-2): EPEVTQTPSHQVTQMGQEVILRCVPISNHLYFYWYRQILGQKVEFLVSFYNNEISEKSEIFDDQFSVERPDGSNFTLKIRSTKLEDSAMYFCASSLNQGNTGELFFGEGSRLTVL.

The rearrangement links TRBV5-1 to TRBJ1-3; TRBD1 might be the D (5 bases). V lost 0 bases, J lost 2 bases, and 12 bases lay in between. CDR3 length: 16 amino acids. Looked up from germline, CDR1 is SGHRS and CDR2 is YFSETQ. The CDR3 region has the DNA TGCGCCAGCAGCTTGGAGTTCAGGGTCCCTGGAAACACCATATATTTT. Translated, it gives CASSLEFRVPGNTIYF.

The chain links TRBV18 to TRBJ1-4; no reliable D call. V lost 4 bases and J lost 0, with 6 bases in between. CDR1 and CDR2 from the germline V gene are KGHSH and LQKENI. This CDR3 has 14 residues. CDR3: CASSRTSTNEKLFF. CDR3 nucleotides: TGTGCCAGCTCACGGACGTCAACTAATGAAAAACTGTTTTTT.

The chain employs TRBV2 and TRBJ2-7, with a possible D match to TRBD2 (6 bases). V was pared by 5 bases and J by 2 bases, with 16 bases between. This CDR3 spans 15 amino acids. Germline CDR1 SNHLY, CDR2 FYNNEI. As DNA, the CDR3 is TGTGCCAGCAGTTCCTTGGGACTCCGGGCCTACGAGCAGTACTTC. Protein: CASSSLGLRAYEQYF.